A selection of T cell receptor beta chains follows, all from one sample in a study of CD8 T cells in Susac syndrome. TCRdb recomputed calls from the immunoSEQ multiplex PCR reads with MiXCR, one row per CDR3 protein. The table lists hundreds of thousands of distinct CDR3 sequences, about 89% of them singletons. Sequenced material: CD8+ T cells from PBMCs. These receptor sequences come from a human donor with multiple sclerosis. Each CDR3 is given without its conserved first and last residue. The order of the fields is V gene, J gene, CDR3 length, CDR3 protein.

v_gene: TRBV4-1; j_gene: TRBJ2-1; len: 13; CDR3aa: ASSQDQGDWDEQF
v_gene: TRBV2; j_gene: TRBJ2-7; len: 16; CDR3aa: ASPTRGQPQEVPYEQY
v_gene: TRBV9; j_gene: TRBJ2-7; len: 13; CDR3aa: ASSVGIAGGYEQY
v_gene: TRBV27; j_gene: TRBJ2-7; len: 12; CDR3aa: ASSPAGWTYEQY
v_gene: TRBV6-5; j_gene: TRBJ1-2; len: 12; CDR3aa: ASSYQGHDYGYT
v_gene: TRBV9; j_gene: TRBJ2-1; len: 11; CDR3aa: ASDSGRGNEQL
v_gene: TRBV13; j_gene: TRBJ2-1; len: 13; CDR3aa: ASSLFSAPGDEQF
v_gene: TRBV10-3; j_gene: TRBJ2-7; len: 12; CDR3aa: AISDSGTGYEQY
v_gene: TRBV19; j_gene: TRBJ1-5; len: 10; CDR3aa: ASSGLGQPQH
v_gene: TRBV14; j_gene: TRBJ2-2; len: 14; CDR3aa: ASSQWTGENTGELF
v_gene: TRBV27; j_gene: TRBJ2-7; len: 12; CDR3aa: ASSLKGVTYEQY
v_gene: TRBV6-5; j_gene: TRBJ2-5; len: 12; CDR3aa: ASSSIMYQETQY
v_gene: TRBV19; j_gene: TRBJ1-5; len: 10; CDR3aa: ASSPINQPQH
v_gene: TRBV10-3; j_gene: TRBJ2-7; len: 11; CDR3aa: AQAASATYEQY
v_gene: TRBV20-1; j_gene: TRBJ2-4; len: 15; CDR3aa: SAPPHSGIHAKNIQY
v_gene: TRBV14; j_gene: TRBJ2-1; len: 12; CDR3aa: ASSLRTDYNEQF
v_gene: TRBV4-1; j_gene: TRBJ2-7; len: 12; CDR3aa: ASSQVEGAYEQY
v_gene: TRBV7-2; j_gene: TRBJ2-7; len: 14; CDR3aa: ASSLSSGLLSYEQY
v_gene: TRBV5-4; j_gene: TRBJ2-2; len: 13; CDR3aa: ASSFGPAMAGELF
v_gene: TRBV15; j_gene: TRBJ2-3; len: 13; CDR3aa: ATSTSPLGLDTQY
v_gene: TRBV20-1; j_gene: TRBJ2-1; len: 11; CDR3aa: SARLRGLNEQF
v_gene: TRBV7-9; j_gene: TRBJ2-7; len: 12; CDR3aa: ASSFPGGTYEQY
v_gene: TRBV28; j_gene: TRBJ2-7; len: 13; CDR3aa: ASSYRGFTDYEQY
v_gene: TRBV29-1; j_gene: TRBJ2-1; len: 11; CDR3aa: SVEPGTSNEQF
v_gene: TRBV10-3; j_gene: TRBJ1-6; len: 11; CDR3aa: AISEGDNSPLH
v_gene: TRBV15; j_gene: TRBJ1-1; len: 12; CDR3aa: ATSPVKLGTEAF
v_gene: TRBV20-1; j_gene: TRBJ1-4; len: 12; CDR3aa: SARGPGLNEKLF
v_gene: TRBV19; j_gene: TRBJ2-1; len: 10; CDR3aa: ASRGLYNEQF
v_gene: TRBV19; j_gene: TRBJ2-7; len: 10; CDR3aa: ASSANSYEQY
v_gene: TRBV27; j_gene: TRBJ2-7; len: 12; CDR3aa: ASSDGTSGRWQY
v_gene: TRBV7-9; j_gene: TRBJ2-2; len: 13; CDR3aa: ASSLLAGDTGELF
v_gene: TRBV20-1; j_gene: TRBJ2-4; len: 14; CDR3aa: SAAPKNGLARDIQY
v_gene: TRBV4-1; j_gene: TRBJ2-7; len: 12; CDR3aa: ASSQPGDIRKQY
v_gene: TRBV19; j_gene: TRBJ2-7; len: 13; CDR3aa: ASSPGQGVTYEQY
v_gene: TRBV4-3; j_gene: TRBJ2-3; len: 14; CDR3aa: ASSQDEGGGPDTQY
v_gene: TRBV27; j_gene: TRBJ2-2; len: 14; CDR3aa: ASSLGAGGPAGELF
v_gene: TRBV7-6; j_gene: TRBJ1-3; len: 12; CDR3aa: ASSFGETGNTIY
v_gene: TRBV2; j_gene: TRBJ2-7; len: 13; CDR3aa: ASSEVRQGAYEQY
v_gene: TRBV11-2; j_gene: TRBJ2-7; len: 12; CDR3aa: ASSTLDRFYEQY
v_gene: TRBV2; j_gene: TRBJ2-5; len: 10; CDR3aa: ASTGRGETQY
v_gene: TRBV4-3; j_gene: TRBJ1-1; len: 13; CDR3aa: ASSQDHDGTTEAF
v_gene: TRBV6-5; j_gene: TRBJ2-5; len: 10; CDR3aa: ASSYEVETQY